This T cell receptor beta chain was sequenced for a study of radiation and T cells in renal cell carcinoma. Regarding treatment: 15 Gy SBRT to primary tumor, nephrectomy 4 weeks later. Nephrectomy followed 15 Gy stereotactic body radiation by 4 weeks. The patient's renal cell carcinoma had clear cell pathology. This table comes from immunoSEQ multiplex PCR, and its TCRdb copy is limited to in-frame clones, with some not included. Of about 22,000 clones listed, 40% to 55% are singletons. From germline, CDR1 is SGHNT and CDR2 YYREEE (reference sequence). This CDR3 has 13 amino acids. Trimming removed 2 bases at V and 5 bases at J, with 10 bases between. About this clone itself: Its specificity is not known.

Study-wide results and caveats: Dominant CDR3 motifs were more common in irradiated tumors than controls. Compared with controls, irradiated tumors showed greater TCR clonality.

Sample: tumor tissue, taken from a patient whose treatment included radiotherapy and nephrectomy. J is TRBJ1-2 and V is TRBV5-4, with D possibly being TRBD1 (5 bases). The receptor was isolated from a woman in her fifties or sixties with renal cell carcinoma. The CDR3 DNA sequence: TGTGCCAGCAGCTTTGAGGGGAAGTATGGCTACACCTTC. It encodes CASSFEGKYGYTF.